This TCR beta chain was profiled in a study of regulatory T cells in long-lasting Graves disease. This clonotype occurred a few times. Construction of TCR beta libraries relied on iRepertoire HTBI primers and on Arm-PCR targeting CDR3 regions. TCRdb used MiXCR to reprocess the multiplex PCR reads, holding one entry per CDR3 protein. Of some 470,000 distinct CDR3 sequences in the sample, 20% to 25% were seen once. Germline CDR1 DFQATT, CDR2 SNEGSKA (reference sequence). Between the trimmed V and J ends, which lost 3 bases and 0 bases, there was a span of 12 bases. This CDR3 comprises 14 residues. Described time point: persistent/refractory GD, antithyroid drugs over 5 years with positive TRAb. Researchers made the TCR library from RNA that was extracted from PBMCs. In this cohort, patients came from an endocrinology department located in Xi'an, China.

This clonotype was obtained from a female donor with Graves disease. Here the sequenced sample was peripheral blood mononuclear cells (PBMCs), taken when the disease was refractory, from a patient treated with antithyroid drugs. The J gene is TRBJ2-7, the V gene TRBV20-1, with D perhaps matching TRBD1 (6 bases). The CDR3 coding sequence is TGCAGTGCTAGTAGGTGGGACAACTCCTACGAGCAGTACTTC. Its protein is CSASRWDNSYEQYF.